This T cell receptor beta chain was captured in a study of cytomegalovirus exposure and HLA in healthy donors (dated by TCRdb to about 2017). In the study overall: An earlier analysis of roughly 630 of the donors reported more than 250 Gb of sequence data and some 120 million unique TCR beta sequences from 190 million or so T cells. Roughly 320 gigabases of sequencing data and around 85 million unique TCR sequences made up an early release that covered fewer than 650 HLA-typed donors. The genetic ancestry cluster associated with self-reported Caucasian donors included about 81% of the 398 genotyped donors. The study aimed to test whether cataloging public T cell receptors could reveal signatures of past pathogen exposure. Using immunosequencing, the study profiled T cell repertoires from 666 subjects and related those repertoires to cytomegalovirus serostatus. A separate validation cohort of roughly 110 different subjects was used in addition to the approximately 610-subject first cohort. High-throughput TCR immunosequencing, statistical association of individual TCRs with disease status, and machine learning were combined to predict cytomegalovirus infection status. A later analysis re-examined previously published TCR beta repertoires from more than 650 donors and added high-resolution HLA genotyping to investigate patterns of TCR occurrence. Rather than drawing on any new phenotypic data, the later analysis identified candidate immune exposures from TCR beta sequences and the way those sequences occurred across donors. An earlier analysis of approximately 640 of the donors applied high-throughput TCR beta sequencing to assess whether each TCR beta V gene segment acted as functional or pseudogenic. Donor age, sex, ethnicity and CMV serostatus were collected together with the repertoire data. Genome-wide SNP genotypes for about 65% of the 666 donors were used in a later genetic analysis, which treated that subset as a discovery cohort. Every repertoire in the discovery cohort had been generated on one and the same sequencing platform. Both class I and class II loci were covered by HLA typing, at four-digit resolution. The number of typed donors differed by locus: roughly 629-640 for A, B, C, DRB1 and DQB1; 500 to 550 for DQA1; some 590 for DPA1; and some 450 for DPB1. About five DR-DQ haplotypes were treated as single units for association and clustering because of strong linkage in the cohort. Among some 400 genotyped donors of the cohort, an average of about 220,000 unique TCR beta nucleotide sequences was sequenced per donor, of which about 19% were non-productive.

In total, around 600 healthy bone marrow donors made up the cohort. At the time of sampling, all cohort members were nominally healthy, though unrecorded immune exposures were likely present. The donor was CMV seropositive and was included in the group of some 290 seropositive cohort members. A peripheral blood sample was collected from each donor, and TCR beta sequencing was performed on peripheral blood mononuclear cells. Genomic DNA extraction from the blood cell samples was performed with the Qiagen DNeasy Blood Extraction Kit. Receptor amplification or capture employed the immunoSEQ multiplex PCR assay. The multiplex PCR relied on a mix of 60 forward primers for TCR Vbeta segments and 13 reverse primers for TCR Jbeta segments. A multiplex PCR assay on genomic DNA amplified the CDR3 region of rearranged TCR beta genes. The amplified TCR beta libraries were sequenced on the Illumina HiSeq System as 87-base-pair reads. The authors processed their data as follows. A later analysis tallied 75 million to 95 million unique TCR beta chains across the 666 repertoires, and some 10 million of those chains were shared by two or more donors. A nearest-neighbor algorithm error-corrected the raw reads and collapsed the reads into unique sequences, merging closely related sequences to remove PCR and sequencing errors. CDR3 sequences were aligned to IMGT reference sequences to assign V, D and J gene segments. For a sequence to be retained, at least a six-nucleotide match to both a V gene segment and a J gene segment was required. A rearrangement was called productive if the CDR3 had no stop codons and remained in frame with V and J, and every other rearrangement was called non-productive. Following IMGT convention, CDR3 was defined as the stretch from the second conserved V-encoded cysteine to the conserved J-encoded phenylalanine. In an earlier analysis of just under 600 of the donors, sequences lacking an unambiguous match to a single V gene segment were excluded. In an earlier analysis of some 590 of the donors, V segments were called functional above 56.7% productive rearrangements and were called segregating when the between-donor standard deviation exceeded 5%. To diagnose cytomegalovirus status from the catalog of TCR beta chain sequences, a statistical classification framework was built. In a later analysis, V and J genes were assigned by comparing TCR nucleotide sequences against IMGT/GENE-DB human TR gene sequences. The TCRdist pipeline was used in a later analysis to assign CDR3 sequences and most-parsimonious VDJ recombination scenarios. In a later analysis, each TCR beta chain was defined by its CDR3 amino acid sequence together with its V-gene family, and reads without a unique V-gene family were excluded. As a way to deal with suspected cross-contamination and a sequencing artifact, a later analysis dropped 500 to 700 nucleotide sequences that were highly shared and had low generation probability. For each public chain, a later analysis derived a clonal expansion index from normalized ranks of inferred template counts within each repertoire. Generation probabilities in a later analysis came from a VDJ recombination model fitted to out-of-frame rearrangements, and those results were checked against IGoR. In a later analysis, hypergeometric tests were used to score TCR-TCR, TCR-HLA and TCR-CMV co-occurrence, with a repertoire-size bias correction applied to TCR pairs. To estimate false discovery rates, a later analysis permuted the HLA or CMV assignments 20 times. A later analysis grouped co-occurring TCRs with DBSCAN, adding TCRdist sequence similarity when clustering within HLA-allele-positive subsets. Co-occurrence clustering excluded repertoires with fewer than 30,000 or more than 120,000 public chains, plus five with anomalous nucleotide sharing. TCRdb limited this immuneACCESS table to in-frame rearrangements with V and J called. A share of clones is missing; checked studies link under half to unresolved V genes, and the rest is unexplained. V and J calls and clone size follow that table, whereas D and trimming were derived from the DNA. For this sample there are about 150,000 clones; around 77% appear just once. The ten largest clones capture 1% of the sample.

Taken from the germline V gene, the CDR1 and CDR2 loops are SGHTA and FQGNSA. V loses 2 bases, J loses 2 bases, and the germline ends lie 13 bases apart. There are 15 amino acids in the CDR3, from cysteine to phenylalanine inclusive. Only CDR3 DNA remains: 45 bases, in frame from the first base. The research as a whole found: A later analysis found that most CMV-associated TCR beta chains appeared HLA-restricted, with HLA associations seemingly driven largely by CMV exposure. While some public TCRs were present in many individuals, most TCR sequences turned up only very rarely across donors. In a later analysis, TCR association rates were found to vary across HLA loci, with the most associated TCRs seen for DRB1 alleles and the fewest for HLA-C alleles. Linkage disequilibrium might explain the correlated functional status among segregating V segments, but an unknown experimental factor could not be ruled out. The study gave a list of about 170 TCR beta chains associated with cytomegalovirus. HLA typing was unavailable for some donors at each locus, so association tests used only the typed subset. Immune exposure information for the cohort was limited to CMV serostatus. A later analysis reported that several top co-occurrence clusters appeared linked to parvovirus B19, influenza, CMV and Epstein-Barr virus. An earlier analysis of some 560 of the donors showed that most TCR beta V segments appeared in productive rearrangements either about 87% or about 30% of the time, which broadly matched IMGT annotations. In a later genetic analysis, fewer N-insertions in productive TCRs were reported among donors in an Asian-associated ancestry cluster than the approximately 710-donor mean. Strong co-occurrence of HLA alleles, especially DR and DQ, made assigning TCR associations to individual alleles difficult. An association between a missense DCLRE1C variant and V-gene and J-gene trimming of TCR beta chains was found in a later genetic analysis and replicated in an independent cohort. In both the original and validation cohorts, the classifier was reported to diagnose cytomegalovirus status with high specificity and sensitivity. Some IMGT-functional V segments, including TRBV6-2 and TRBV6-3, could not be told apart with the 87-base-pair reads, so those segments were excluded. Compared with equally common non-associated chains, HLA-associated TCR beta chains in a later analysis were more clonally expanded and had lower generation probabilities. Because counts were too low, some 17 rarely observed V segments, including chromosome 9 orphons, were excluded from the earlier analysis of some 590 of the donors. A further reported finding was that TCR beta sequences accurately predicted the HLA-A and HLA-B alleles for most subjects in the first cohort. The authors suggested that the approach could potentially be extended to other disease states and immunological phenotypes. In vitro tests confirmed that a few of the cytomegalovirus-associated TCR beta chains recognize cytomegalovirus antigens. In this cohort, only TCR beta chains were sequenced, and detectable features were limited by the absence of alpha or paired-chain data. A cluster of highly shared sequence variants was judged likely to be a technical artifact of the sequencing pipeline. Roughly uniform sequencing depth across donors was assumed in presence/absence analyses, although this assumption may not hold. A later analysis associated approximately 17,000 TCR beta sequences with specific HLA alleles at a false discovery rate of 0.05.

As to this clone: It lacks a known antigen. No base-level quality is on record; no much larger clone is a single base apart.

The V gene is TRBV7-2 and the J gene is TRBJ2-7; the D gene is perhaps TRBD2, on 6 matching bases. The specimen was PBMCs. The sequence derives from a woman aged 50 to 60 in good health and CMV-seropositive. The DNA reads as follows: TGTGCCAGCAGCTTATACTGGGGAGGTGCCTACGAGCAGTACTTC. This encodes CASSLYWGGAYEQYF.